A selection of T cell receptor beta chains follows, all from one sample in a study of OX40 agonist ivuxolimab in advanced cancers. The assay was immunoSEQ multiplex PCR, and TCRdb's table has in-frame clones only and misses some. The table lists about 94,000 clones, over 75% of them singletons. The specimen comprised CD4+ or CD8+ T cells sorted from blood, sampled in a trial of the OX40 agonist ivuxolimab. The source of these receptors is an adult with an advanced solid tumor such as melanoma, head and neck, liver or kidney cancer. CDR3s include the opening cysteine and the closing phenylalanine or tryptophan. D genes are given only for firm matches. The size field is filled for only some rows; it gives once, few, many or a size class.

j_call: TRBJ2-7; v_call: TRBV9; d_call: TRBD2; cdr3_length: 15; clone_size: NA; cdr3_nt: TGTGCCAGCAGCGTAGGGGGACTAGAGGGGTACGAGCAGTACTTC; cdr3_aa: CASSVGGLEGYEQYF
j_call: TRBJ1-6; v_call: TRBV30; d_call: NA; cdr3_length: 16; clone_size: NA; cdr3_nt: TGTGCCTGGAGTGTACAGAAAAGCTCCTATAATTCACCCCTCCACTTT; cdr3_aa: CAWSVQKSSYNSPLHF
j_call: TRBJ2-7; v_call: TRBV19; d_call: TRBD1; cdr3_length: 13; clone_size: NA; cdr3_nt: TGTGCCAGTAGTCAAGGGACAGGGGGCGTCCAGGCCTTC; cdr3_aa: CASSQGTGGVQAF
j_call: TRBJ2-3; v_call: TRBV7-8; d_call: NA; cdr3_length: 15; clone_size: once; cdr3_nt: TGTGCCAGCAGCTTAGGACCTAGCAGCACAGGTACGCAGTATTTT; cdr3_aa: CASSLGPSSTGTQYF
j_call: TRBJ1-2; v_call: TRBV5-1; d_call: TRBD1; cdr3_length: 15; clone_size: NA; cdr3_nt: TGCGCCAGCAGCACACAGGGGATTGGGTACTATGGCTACACCTTC; cdr3_aa: CASSTQGIGYYGYTF
j_call: TRBJ1-5; v_call: TRBV5-1; d_call: NA; cdr3_length: 14; clone_size: NA; cdr3_nt: TGCGCCAGCAGCTTGGAGGGGCACAATCAGCCCCAGCATTTT; cdr3_aa: CASSLEGHNQPQHF
j_call: TRBJ1-1; v_call: TRBV19; d_call: NA; cdr3_length: 15; clone_size: NA; cdr3_nt: TGTGCCAGTAGTATCCTAGGACGGGAGAACACTGAAGCTTTCTTT; cdr3_aa: CASSILGRENTEAFF
j_call: TRBJ1-5; v_call: TRBV10-3; d_call: TRBD1; cdr3_length: 15; clone_size: NA; cdr3_nt: TGTGCCGGACAAGACGGGACAGGGATGGCTCAGCCCCAGCATTTT; cdr3_aa: CAGQDGTGMAQPQHF
j_call: TRBJ2-7; v_call: TRBV2; d_call: TRBD1; cdr3_length: 14; clone_size: NA; cdr3_nt: TGTGCCAGCAGGGCCAGGGACAGGTCCTACGAGCAGTACTTC; cdr3_aa: CASRARDRSYEQYF
j_call: TRBJ2-1; v_call: TRBV25-1; d_call: TRBD2; cdr3_length: 13; clone_size: NA; cdr3_nt: TGTGCCAGCAGCCTGGGAGGGGTCAATGAGCAGTTCTTC; cdr3_aa: CASSLGGVNEQFF
j_call: TRBJ1-5; v_call: TRBV15; d_call: NA; cdr3_length: 16; clone_size: NA; cdr3_nt: TGTGCCACCAGCAGAGGCATGGGGATAACCAATCAGCCCCAGCATTTT; cdr3_aa: CATSRGMGITNQPQHF
j_call: TRBJ2-6; v_call: TRBV5-1; d_call: TRBD1; cdr3_length: 15; clone_size: NA; cdr3_nt: TGCGCCAGCAGCGTAACAGGGGATGGGGCCAACGTCCTGACTTTC; cdr3_aa: CASSVTGDGANVLTF
j_call: TRBJ2-2; v_call: TRBV5-4; d_call: NA; cdr3_length: 16; clone_size: NA; cdr3_nt: TGTGCCAGCAGCCCAAGGGGGGGCGCGAACACCGGGGAGCTGTTTTTT; cdr3_aa: CASSPRGGANTGELFF
j_call: TRBJ1-5; v_call: TRBV6-5; d_call: NA; cdr3_length: 14; clone_size: NA; cdr3_nt: TGTGCCAGCAGTTCAGGGAAAAGCAATCAGCCCCAGCATTTT; cdr3_aa: CASSSGKSNQPQHF
j_call: TRBJ2-5; v_call: TRBV7-9; d_call: NA; cdr3_length: 17; clone_size: NA; cdr3_nt: TGTGCCAGCAGCTTCAGGGTTCAAACCCCGCGTAAAGAGACCCAGTACTTC; cdr3_aa: CASSFRVQTPRKETQYF
j_call: TRBJ2-7; v_call: TRBV18; d_call: TRBD1; cdr3_length: 14; clone_size: NA; cdr3_nt: TGTGCCAGCTCACCACTGGGACAGACCTACGAGCAGTACTTC; cdr3_aa: CASSPLGQTYEQYF
j_call: TRBJ2-3; v_call: TRBV5-1; d_call: TRBD2; cdr3_length: 15; clone_size: NA; cdr3_nt: TGCGCCAGCAGGCTTAGCGGGGGGTCAGGAGATACGCAGTATTTT; cdr3_aa: CASRLSGGSGDTQYF
j_call: TRBJ2-7; v_call: TRBV7-9; d_call: TRBD1; cdr3_length: 16; clone_size: NA; cdr3_nt: TGTGCCAGCAGCTTAGACGCCGGGACAGGGCACTACGAGCAGTACTTC; cdr3_aa: CASSLDAGTGHYEQYF
j_call: TRBJ2-2; v_call: TRBV5-1; d_call: TRBD1; cdr3_length: 15; clone_size: NA; cdr3_nt: TGCGCCAGCAGCTTGAGACAGGGGGACACCGGGGAGCTGTTTTTT; cdr3_aa: CASSLRQGDTGELFF
j_call: TRBJ1-6; v_call: TRBV28; d_call: TRBD1; cdr3_length: 15; clone_size: NA; cdr3_nt: TGTGCCAGCAGTTTGGACAGGGGGCATAATTCACCCCTCCACTTT; cdr3_aa: CASSLDRGHNSPLHF
j_call: TRBJ2-1; v_call: TRBV2; d_call: NA; cdr3_length: 11; clone_size: NA; cdr3_nt: TGTGCCAGCAGTGAGGGCAGCAACGAGTTCTTC; cdr3_aa: CASSEGSNEFF
j_call: TRBJ2-7; v_call: TRBV7-6; d_call: TRBD2; cdr3_length: 14; clone_size: few; cdr3_nt: TGTGCCAGCAGCGCCACCGGGACTAACTACGAGCAGTACTTC; cdr3_aa: CASSATGTNYEQYF
j_call: TRBJ2-1; v_call: TRBV7-2; d_call: TRBD2; cdr3_length: 15; clone_size: few; cdr3_nt: TGTGCCAGCAGCTTAAACGGGGGGTCCTACAATGAGCAGTTCTTC; cdr3_aa: CASSLNGGSYNEQFF
j_call: TRBJ2-2; v_call: TRBV18; d_call: NA; cdr3_length: 12; clone_size: NA; cdr3_nt: TGTGCCAGCTCACCTATGACCGGGGAGCTGTTTTTT; cdr3_aa: CASSPMTGELFF